This section outlines one T cell receptor (beta chain) sequence together with its context. Its cognate antigen is unknown. Time point meaning: cycle 4 day 1 (C4D1), after 5 to 7 weeks of nivolumab. Relapse was seen in all patients after autologous stem cell transplantation, and brentuximab vedotin exposure was variable. Applied to thawed PBMCs, magnetic negative selection was the method used to isolate CD8+ T cells. This CDR3 spans 15 amino acids. Germline CDR1 is MNHEY and CDR2 is SMNVEV (reference sequence). V was clipped by 7 bases and J by 4 bases, with 20 bases between them. Sequencing was performed with immunoSEQ multiplex PCR; in TCRdb, only in-frame clones are kept and a portion is missing. The sample contains 4,900 or so clones, around 65% of which appear only once. This specimen belongs to a study of PD-1 blockade in classical Hodgkin lymphoma. The study, taken as a whole, reports: Whoever responded completely had baseline diversity much like that seen in newly diagnosed patients.

The chain uses TRBV27 and TRBJ2-7; D possibly corresponds to TRBD1 (5 bases). Source: CD8+ T cells from blood, taken before the fourth cycle of nivolumab. The receptor was isolated from a human donor with classical Hodgkin lymphoma. For the CDR3, the DNA is TGTGCCAGCACCCCTTATGGTGGGGCGACGTACGAGCAGTACTTC. The encoded protein is CASTPYGGATYEQYF.